Given below is one T cell receptor beta chain in context. This sample was included in a study of T cells after yellow fever vaccination. Germline V CDR1 and CDR2: LNHNV, YYDKDF (reference sequence). The ends were cut back, 0 bases at V and 3 bases at J, with 11 bases in the middle. The CDR3 contains 16 residues. TCRdb re-derived calls from the 5' RACE reads in MiXCR, one entry per CDR3 protein. The profile covers about 220,000 distinct CDR3 sequences, with approximately 3% appearing a single time and around 3.3% taken by the ten largest. Sequenced here: CD4+ T cells sorted from PBMCs, sampled 10 days after the yellow fever booster vaccination. The receptor's source is a man aged 18 to 30 who received the YFV17D yellow fever vaccine. V gene TRBV15 combines with J gene TRBJ1-4, with D hard to call. The CDR3 DNA reads TGTGCCACCAGCAGAGATCTGGTGCAGCCTAATGAAAAACTGTTTTTT. It specifies CATSRDLVQPNEKLFF.